The sequence of this T cell receptor beta chain was determined in a study of PD-L1 blockade in urothelial cancer. Libraries were prepared by immunoSEQ multiplex PCR; TCRdb keeps only in-frame clonotypes and omits some of them. Here the sample spans just under 45,000 clones, 83% being singletons. Points from the study as a whole: In blood at 3 weeks, tumor-associated clones expanded more among patients with durable benefit.

Time point indicated: peripheral blood 6 weeks after treatment start. The CDR3 consists of 19 residues. V dropped 6 bases and J dropped 2; count of bases not matched to a gene: 18. Germline CDR1 and CDR2: LNHDA and SQIVND (reference sequence). On this clone itself: As yet, its antigen is unknown.

The source material was PBMCs, sampled around atezolizumab (anti-PD-L1) treatment. The source of this sequence is a man aged 55 to 70 with urothelial cancer. The chain employs TRBV19 and TRBJ2-1, with TRBD2 identical over 8 bases. DNA of the CDR3: TGTGCCAGTAGACCTGGGCGGCGGGGGGCTGGTCCAACCTACAATGAGCAGTTCTTC. As protein: CASRPGRRGAGPTYNEQFF.